This is a list of T cell receptor beta chains from one sample in a study of blood T cell repertoires in COVID-19. The data were produced by immunoSEQ multiplex PCR, yet TCRdb's version contains in-frame clones alone and is incomplete. The sample has around 20,000 clones, around nine tenths seen once; the top ten hold around 8%. The sample was peripheral blood. These receptors originate from a human donor in a cohort sampled during active COVID-19. The CDR3 runs from the conserved cysteine through the conserved F or W. D genes are given only for firm matches. Clone size appears in some rows only: once, few, many, or a class for an expanded clone.

CDR3 protein	CDR3 DNA	clone size	D gene	V gene	J gene	CDR3 length
CASSLRGIDVLTF	TGTGCCAGCAGCCTGAGGGGGATTGACGTCCTGACTTTC	.	.	TRBV27	TRBJ2-6	13
CASSEGGLAGGHF	TGTGCCAGCAGTGAAGGGGGACTAGCGGGAGGGCACTTC	.	TRBD2	TRBV6-1	TRBJ2-7	13
CASSTWTSGGRTDTQYF	TGTGCCAGTAGTACCTGGACTAGCGGCGGCCGCACAGATACGCAGTATTTT	.	TRBD2	TRBV19	TRBJ2-3	17
CASSRDTSSYNSPLHF	TGTGCCAGCTCAAGAGACACGAGCTCCTATAATTCACCCCTCCACTTT	.	.	TRBV18	TRBJ1-6	16
CASSYGGQENYGYTF	TGTGCCAGCAGTTACGGGGGACAGGAAAACTATGGCTACACCTTC	once	TRBD1	TRBV6-7	TRBJ1-2	15
CATSRNRGSGVETQYF	TGTGCCACCAGCAGAAACCGCGGCTCAGGGGTTGAGACCCAGTACTTC	.	.	TRBV15	TRBJ2-5	16
CAIKNSGANVLTF	TGTGCCATCAAAAATTCTGGGGCCAACGTCCTGACTTTC	.	.	TRBV6-5	TRBJ2-6	13
CASSPNEQFF	TGTGCCAGCAGTCCTAATGAGCAGTTCTTC	.	.	TRBV2	TRBJ2-1	10
CASSPQGPATDTQYF	TGTGCCAGCAGCCCCCAGGGGCCGGCCACAGATACGCAGTATTTT	.	.	TRBV7-3	TRBJ2-3	15
CASSPITGYNEQFF	TGTGCCAGCAGCCCCATTACAGGCTACAATGAGCAGTTCTTC	.	.	TRBV11-2	TRBJ2-1	14
CASSLQRGPRYEQYF	TGTGCCAGCAGCCTCCAGAGGGGGCCGCGCTACGAGCAGTACTTC	.	TRBD1	TRBV6-2/TRBV6-3	TRBJ2-7	15
CASRKQGADYGYTF	TGTGCCAGCAGGAAACAGGGGGCTGACTATGGCTACACCTTC	.	TRBD1	TRBV3-1/TRBV3-2	TRBJ1-2	14
CASSLAGGRGDTQYF	TGCGCCAGCAGCCTGGCGGGAGGGCGGGGAGATACGCAGTATTTT	.	TRBD2	TRBV5-1	TRBJ2-3	15
CASAGATNEKLFF	TGCGCCAGTGCGGGGGCAACTAATGAAAAACTGTTTTTT	.	.	TRBV5-1	TRBJ1-4	13
CASSEAFGNTIYF	TGTGCCAGCAGTGAAGCCTTTGGAAACACCATATATTTT	.	.	TRBV2	TRBJ1-3	13
CASSSTGGDGEAFF	TGTGCCAGCAGCTCCACAGGGGGAGACGGTGAAGCTTTCTTT	.	TRBD1	TRBV9	TRBJ1-1	14
CASTGGMRNQPQHF	TGCGCCAGCACCGGGGGGATGCGCAATCAGCCCCAGCATTTT	.	.	TRBV10-2	TRBJ1-5	14
CASSFVGTGSNYGYTF	TGTGCCAGCAGCTTTGTGGGGACAGGGTCCAACTATGGCTACACCTTC	.	TRBD1	TRBV13	TRBJ1-2	16
CASRAGQGYEQYF	TGTGCCAGCAGAGCGGGACAGGGCTACGAGCAGTACTTC	.	TRBD1	TRBV28	TRBJ2-7	13
CASSLRSNTGELFF	TGCGCCAGCAGCTTGCGGTCGAACACCGGGGAGCTGTTTTTT	.	.	TRBV5-1	TRBJ2-2	14
CATRDNLGVAEAFF	TGCGCCACTAGGGATAATTTGGGAGTGGCTGAAGCTTTCTTT	once	.	TRBV5-1	TRBJ1-1	14
CASSQDLVQGTAFF	TGTGCCAGCAGCCAAGATCTTGTACAGGGGACAGCTTTCTTT	once	TRBD1	TRBV4-2	TRBJ1-1	14
CASSGRDKQETQYF	TGTGCCAGCAGCGGCCGGGACAAGCAAGAGACCCAGTACTTC	.	.	TRBV5-4	TRBJ2-5	14
CASTPGQNTGELFF	TGTGCCAGCACACCGGGACAGAACACCGGGGAGCTGTTTTTT	.	.	TRBV7-9	TRBJ2-2	14
CASSHEIGHSNTGELFF	TGCGCCAGCAGCCACGAAATTGGACATTCGAACACCGGGGAGCTGTTTTTT	.	.	TRBV4-3	TRBJ2-2	17
CASSPLSSQYF	TGTGCCAGCAGCCCGCTATCCTCGCAGTATTTT	.	.	TRBV14	TRBJ2-3	11
CASSLFGGYSYNEQFF	TGTGCCAGCAGTTTATTCGGCGGATACTCCTACAATGAGCAGTTCTTC	once	.	TRBV27	TRBJ2-1	16
CASSIMQGNQPQHF	TGTGCCAGTAGTATAATGCAGGGTAATCAGCCCCAGCATTTT	.	.	TRBV19	TRBJ1-5	14
CASSFTGYSPLHF	TGTGCCAGCAGTTTTACAGGGTATTCACCCCTCCACTTT	.	.	TRBV6-6	TRBJ1-6	13
CASSLAGGGETQYF	TGTGCCAGCAGCCTAGCAGGGGGCGGAGAGACCCAGTACTTC	.	TRBD1	TRBV7-9	TRBJ2-5	14
CASSLYISGSGHEQYF	TGTGCCAGCAGCTTGTATATTAGCGGGAGCGGACACGAGCAGTACTTC	.	TRBD2	TRBV5-4	TRBJ2-7	16
CAWSPTDRIYQPQHF	TGTGCCTGGAGTCCAACCGACAGGATTTATCAGCCCCAGCATTTT	.	.	TRBV30	TRBJ1-5	15
CASSPPGLAGETQYF	TGTGCCAGCAGTCCACCGGGACTAGCGGGAGAGACCCAGTACTTC	.	TRBD2	TRBV28	TRBJ2-5	15
CASSFTGTSTEAFF	TGTGCCAGTAGTTTCACAGGGACTAGCACTGAAGCTTTCTTT	.	.	TRBV19	TRBJ1-1	14
CASSRSGGGQETQYF	TGTGCCAGTAGTAGGAGTGGGGGAGGCCAAGAGACCCAGTACTTC	.	.	TRBV19	TRBJ2-5	15
CAWSLDSGELFF	TGTGCCTGGAGTTTGGACAGCGGGGAGCTGTTTTTT	.	.	TRBV30	TRBJ2-2	12
CASSYQYRGFYEQYF	TGTGCCAGCAGTTACCAATACCGGGGGTTCTACGAGCAGTACTTC	.	.	TRBV6-8	TRBJ2-7	15
CAISMNGGLAQETQYF	TGTGCCATCAGTATGAACGGCGGGCTAGCGCAAGAGACCCAGTACTTC	.	.	TRBV10-3	TRBJ2-5	16
CASSPLVYEQYF	TGTGCCAGCAGTCCACTAGTTTACGAGCAGTACTTC	.	.	TRBV2	TRBJ2-7	12
CASSTSGTGYNEQFF	TGTGCCAGCAGTACATCCGGGACAGGGTACAATGAGCAGTTCTTC	once	TRBD1	TRBV28	TRBJ2-1	15
CASSSGWNQPQHF	TGTGCCAGCAGTTCAGGGTGGAATCAGCCCCAGCATTTT	.	.	TRBV6-2/TRBV6-3	TRBJ1-5	13